The present T cell receptor (beta chain) was sequenced within a study of cytomegalovirus exposure and HLA in healthy donors. General study results and limits: In vitro data verified a few CMV-associated chains as specific for CMV antigens. Indistinguishable V segments such as TRBV6-2 and TRBV6-3 were excluded. HLA alleles were associated with 15,000 to 20,000 TCR beta sequences in a later analysis at 0.05 false discovery rate.

PCR primers comprised 60 Vbeta and 13 Jbeta primers. Clones were sequenced by immunoSEQ multiplex PCR, and TCRdb holds only the in-frame ones, with some missing. The data hold about 170,000 clones, with around 76% observed a single time. This clone was seen a few times. The antigen is not known. The CDR3 contains 15 residues. V lost 4 bases and J lost 1, with 14 bases in between. CDR1 is SQVTM, CDR2 ANQGSEA, per germline. Although they were nominally healthy when sampled, donors likely had unrecorded immune exposures. Sample: PBMCs. The chain employs TRBV29-1 and TRBJ2-1; the D gene is possibly TRBD1 (5 bases). This clonotype was obtained from a girl aged 5 to 17 in good health and CMV-seropositive. The CDR3 reads CSVASQGGSYNEQFF. The CDR3 region has the DNA TGCAGCGTTGCCTCCCAGGGTGGGTCCTACAATGAGCAGTTCTTC.